The source of this TCR beta chain is a study of blood T cell repertoires in COVID-19. About the research overall: Sites across the United States, Italy and Spain contributed samples from acute and convalescent COVID-19. T cells, B-cell-depleted T cells, or PBMCs provided the cDNA or gDNA that served as material.

CDR3 length: 19 amino acids. Germline CDR1 and CDR2: SGHTA and FQGNSA. The V segment lost 5 bases and the J segment 4 bases; nucleotides outside the gene matches: 17. Donors in Cohort 3 who had recovered were those with two negative PCRs, healthcare professional clearance, or resolution of their symptoms. Using immunoSEQ multiplex PCR, the repertoire was profiled, and TCRdb retains in-frame clones only, with some absent. The sample consists of around 250,000 clones, about 80% of them appearing once. This clonotype was sampled from a man aged 50-60 years who had recovered from COVID-19. V and J are TRBV7-2 and TRBJ2-2, with 9 bases lining up with TRBD2. Sequencing was carried out using PBMCs or T cells enriched from blood (not recorded which). The CDR3 loop reads CASSRTLGVAGEGTGELFF. As DNA, the CDR3 is TGTGCCAGCAGCCGGACCCTGGGGGTAGCGGGAGAGGGCACCGGGGAGCTGTTTTTT.